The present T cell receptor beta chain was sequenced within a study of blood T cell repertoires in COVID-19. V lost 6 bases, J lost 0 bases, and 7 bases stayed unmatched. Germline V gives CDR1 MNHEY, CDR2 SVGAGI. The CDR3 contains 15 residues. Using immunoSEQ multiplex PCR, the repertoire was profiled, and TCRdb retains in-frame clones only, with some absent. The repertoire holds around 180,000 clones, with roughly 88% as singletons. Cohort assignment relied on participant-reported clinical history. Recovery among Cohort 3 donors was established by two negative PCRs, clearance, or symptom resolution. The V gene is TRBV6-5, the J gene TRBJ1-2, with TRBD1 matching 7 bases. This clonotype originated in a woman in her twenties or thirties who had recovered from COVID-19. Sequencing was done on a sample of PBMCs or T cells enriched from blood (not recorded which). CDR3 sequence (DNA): TGTGCCAGCAGCGCGACAGGGTTTACTAACTATGGCTACACCTTC. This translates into CASSATGFTNYGYTF.